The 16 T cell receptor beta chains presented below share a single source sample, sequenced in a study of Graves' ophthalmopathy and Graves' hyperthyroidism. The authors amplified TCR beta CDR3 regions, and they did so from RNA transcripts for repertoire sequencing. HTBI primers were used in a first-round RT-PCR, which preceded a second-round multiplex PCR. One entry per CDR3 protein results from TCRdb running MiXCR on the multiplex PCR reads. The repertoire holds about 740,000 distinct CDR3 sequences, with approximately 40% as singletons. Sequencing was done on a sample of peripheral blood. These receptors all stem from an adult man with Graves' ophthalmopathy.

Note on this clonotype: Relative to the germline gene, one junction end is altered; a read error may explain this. The CDR3 DNA follows: TGTGCCAGCAGTTCCAAAGGGTGGTACCAAGAGACCCAGTACTTC. Translation: CASSSKGWYQETQYF. The chain carries TRBV10-3 and TRBJ2-5; D is unresolved. From germline, CDR1 is ENHRY and CDR2 SYGVKD. CDR3 size: 15 residues.

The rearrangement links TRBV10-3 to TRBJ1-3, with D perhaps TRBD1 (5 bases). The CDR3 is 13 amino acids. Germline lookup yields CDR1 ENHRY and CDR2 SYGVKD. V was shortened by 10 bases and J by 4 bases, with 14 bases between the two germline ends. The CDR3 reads CASLGGIGNTIYF. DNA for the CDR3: TGTGCCAGCCTTGGGGGGATCGGAAACACCATATATTTT.

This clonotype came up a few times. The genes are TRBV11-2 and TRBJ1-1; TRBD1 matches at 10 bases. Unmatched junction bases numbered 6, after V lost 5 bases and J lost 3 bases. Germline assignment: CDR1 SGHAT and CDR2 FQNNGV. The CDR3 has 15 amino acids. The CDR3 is CASSPRQGAHTEAFF. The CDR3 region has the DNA TGTGCCAGCAGCCCGCGACAGGGGGCTCACACTGAAGCTTTCTTT.

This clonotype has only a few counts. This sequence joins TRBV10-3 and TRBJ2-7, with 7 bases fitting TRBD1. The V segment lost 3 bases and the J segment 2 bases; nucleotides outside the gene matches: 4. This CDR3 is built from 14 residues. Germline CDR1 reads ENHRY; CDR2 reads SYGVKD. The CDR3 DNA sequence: TGTGCCATCAGTGATAACAGGGGTACCTACGAGCAGTACTTC. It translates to CAISDNRGTYEQYF.

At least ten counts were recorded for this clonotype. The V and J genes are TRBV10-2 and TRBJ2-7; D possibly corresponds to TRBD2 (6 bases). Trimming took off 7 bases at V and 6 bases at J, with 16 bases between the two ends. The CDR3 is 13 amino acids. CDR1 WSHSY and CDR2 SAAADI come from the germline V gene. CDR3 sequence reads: CASTQGRGLEQYF. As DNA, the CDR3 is TGCGCCAGCACGCAGGGAAGGGGACTCGAGCAGTACTTC.

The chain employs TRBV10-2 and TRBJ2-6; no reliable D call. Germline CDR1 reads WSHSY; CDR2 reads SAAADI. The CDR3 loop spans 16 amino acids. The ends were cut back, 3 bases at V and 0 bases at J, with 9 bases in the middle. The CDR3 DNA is TGCGCCAGCAGTGACTATAGGTACTCTGGGGCCAACGTCCTGACTTTC. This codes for CASSDYRYSGANVLTF.

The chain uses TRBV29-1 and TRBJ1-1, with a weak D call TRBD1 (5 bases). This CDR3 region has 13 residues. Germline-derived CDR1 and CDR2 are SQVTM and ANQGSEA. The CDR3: CTPRGSINTEAFF. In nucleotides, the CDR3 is TGCACCCCTCGGGGGTCTATTAACACTGAAGCTTTCTTT.

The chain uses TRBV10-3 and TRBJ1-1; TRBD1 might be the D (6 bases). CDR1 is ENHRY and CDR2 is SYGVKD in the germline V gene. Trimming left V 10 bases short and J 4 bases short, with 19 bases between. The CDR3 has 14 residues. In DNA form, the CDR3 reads TGTGCCAGCAGAATCACAGGGATCCGCACTGAAGCTTTCTTT. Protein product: CASRITGIRTEAFF.

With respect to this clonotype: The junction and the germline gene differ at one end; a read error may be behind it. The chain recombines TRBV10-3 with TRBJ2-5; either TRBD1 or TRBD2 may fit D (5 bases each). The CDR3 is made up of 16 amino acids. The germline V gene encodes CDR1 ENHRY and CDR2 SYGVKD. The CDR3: CATSDPAGTLQETQYF. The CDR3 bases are TGTGCCACCAGTGACCCCGCAGGGACCCTACAAGAGACCCAGTACTTC.

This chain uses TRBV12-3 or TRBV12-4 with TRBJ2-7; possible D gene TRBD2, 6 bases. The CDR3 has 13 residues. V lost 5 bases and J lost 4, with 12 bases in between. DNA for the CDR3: TGTGCCAGCAGTGGAGGGGTACGGTACGAGCAGTACTTC. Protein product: CASSGGVRYEQYF.

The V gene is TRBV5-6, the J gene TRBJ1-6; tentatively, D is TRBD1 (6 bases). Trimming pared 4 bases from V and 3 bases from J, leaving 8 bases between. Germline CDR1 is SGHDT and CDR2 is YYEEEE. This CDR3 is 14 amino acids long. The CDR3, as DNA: TGTGCCAGCAGCCAGGGGAGCTATAATTCACCCCTCCACTTT. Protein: CASSQGSYNSPLHF.

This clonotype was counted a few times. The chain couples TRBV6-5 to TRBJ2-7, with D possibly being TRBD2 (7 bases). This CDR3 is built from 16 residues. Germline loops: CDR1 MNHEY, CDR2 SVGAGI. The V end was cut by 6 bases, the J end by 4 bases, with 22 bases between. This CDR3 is CASSQGAAGAWYEQYF. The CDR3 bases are TGTGCCAGCAGCCAAGGGGCCGCGGGGGCCTGGTACGAGCAGTACTTC.

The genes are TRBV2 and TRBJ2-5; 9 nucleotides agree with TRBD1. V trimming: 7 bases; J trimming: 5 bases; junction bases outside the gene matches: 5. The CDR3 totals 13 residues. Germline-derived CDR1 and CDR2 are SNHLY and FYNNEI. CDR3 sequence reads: CASTGQGYETQYF. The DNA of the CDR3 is TGTGCCAGCACTGGACAGGGGTATGAGACCCAGTACTTC.

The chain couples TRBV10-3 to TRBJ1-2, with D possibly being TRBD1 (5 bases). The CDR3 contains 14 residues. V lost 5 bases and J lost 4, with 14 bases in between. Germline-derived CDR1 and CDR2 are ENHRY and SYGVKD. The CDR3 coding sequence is TGTGCCATCAGTCGTGACAGCCGAATCTATGGCTACACCTTC. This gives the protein CAISRDSRIYGYTF.

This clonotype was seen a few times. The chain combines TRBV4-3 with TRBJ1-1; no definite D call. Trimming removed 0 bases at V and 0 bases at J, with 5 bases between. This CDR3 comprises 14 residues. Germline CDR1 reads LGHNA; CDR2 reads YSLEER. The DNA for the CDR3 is TGCGCCAGCAGCCAAGAGATGATGAACACTGAAGCTTTCTTT. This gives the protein CASSQEMMNTEAFF.

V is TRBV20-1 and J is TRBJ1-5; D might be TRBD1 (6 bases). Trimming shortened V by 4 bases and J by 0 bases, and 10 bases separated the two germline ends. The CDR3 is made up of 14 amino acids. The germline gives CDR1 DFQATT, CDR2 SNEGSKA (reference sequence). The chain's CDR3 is CSANGGSSNQPQHF. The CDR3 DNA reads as TGCAGTGCTAACGGGGGCAGTAGCAATCAGCCCCAGCATTTT.